These T cell receptor beta chains were read from a single sample in a study of blood T cell repertoires in COVID-19. The data were produced by immunoSEQ multiplex PCR, yet TCRdb's version contains in-frame clones alone and is incomplete. The sample yields a few hundred thousand clones, approximately 85% seen once. Sequenced: peripheral blood. Every receptor here comes from a human donor with COVID-19, enrolled during active disease. The donor label of this sample is uncertain. CDR3s include the opening cysteine and the closing phenylalanine or tryptophan. The D gene is left open where the match is weak. For some rows the clone size is stated as once, few or many, or as a class when expanded; others skip it.

v_call: TRBV21-1
d_call: NA
clone_size: NA
j_call: TRBJ1-5
cdr3_aa: CASSKPPPRGSNQPQHF
cdr3_nt: TGTGCCAGCAGCAAGCCCCCCCCGCGGGGGAGCAATCAGCCCCAGCATTTT

v_call: TRBV7-2
d_call: TRBD2
clone_size: once
j_call: TRBJ2-5
cdr3_aa: CASSFGGFAQETQYF
cdr3_nt: TGTGCCAGCAGCTTCGGGGGGTTTGCCCAAGAGACCCAGTACTTC

v_call: TRBV6-4
d_call: NA
clone_size: NA
j_call: TRBJ2-7
cdr3_aa: CASTRGKHYEQYF
cdr3_nt: TGTGCCAGCACCCGGGGTAAGCACTACGAGCAGTACTTC

v_call: TRBV10-1
d_call: NA
clone_size: once
j_call: TRBJ2-2
cdr3_aa: CASSDRLPGELFF
cdr3_nt: TGCGCCAGCAGTGACAGGCTCCCCGGGGAGCTGTTTTTT

v_call: TRBV7-3
d_call: NA
clone_size: once
j_call: TRBJ2-5
cdr3_aa: CASSLLGAEGETQYF
cdr3_nt: TGTGCCAGCAGCTTATTAGGGGCGGAGGGGGAGACCCAGTACTTC

v_call: TRBV5-1
d_call: NA
clone_size: NA
j_call: TRBJ1-1
cdr3_aa: CASSLEAAGTEAFF
cdr3_nt: TGCGCCAGCAGCTTGGAAGCCGCAGGTACTGAAGCTTTCTTT

v_call: TRBV18
d_call: TRBD2
clone_size: NA
j_call: TRBJ2-3
cdr3_aa: CASSPPREGGTDTQYF
cdr3_nt: TGTGCCAGCTCACCACCGAGGGAGGGAGGCACAGATACGCAGTATTTT

v_call: TRBV25-1
d_call: TRBD1
clone_size: NA
j_call: TRBJ1-2
cdr3_aa: CASSVQGAGNYFGYTF
cdr3_nt: TGTGCCAGCAGTGTACAGGGGGCGGGAAACTATTTTGGCTACACCTTC

v_call: TRBV6-6
d_call: NA
clone_size: NA
j_call: TRBJ2-1
cdr3_aa: CASSYVPPRDNEQFF
cdr3_nt: TGTGCCAGCAGTTATGTCCCCCCTAGAGACAATGAGCAGTTCTTC

v_call: TRBV28
d_call: NA
clone_size: NA
j_call: TRBJ1-5
cdr3_aa: CASTPLRGDSNQPQHF
cdr3_nt: TGTGCCAGCACCCCACTACGGGGAGATAGCAATCAGCCCCAGCATTTT

v_call: TRBV7-9
d_call: NA
clone_size: NA
j_call: TRBJ1-1
cdr3_aa: CASSLDRVGVNTEAFF
cdr3_nt: TGTGCCAGCAGCTTAGACAGGGTGGGAGTTAACACTGAAGCTTTCTTT

v_call: TRBV5-4
d_call: NA
clone_size: NA
j_call: TRBJ1-2
cdr3_aa: CASSHAKGGLGDWSYGYTF
cdr3_nt: TGTGCCAGCAGCCACGCGAAGGGGGGGCTGGGTGATTGGAGCTATGGCTACACCTTC

v_call: TRBV27
d_call: TRBD1
clone_size: NA
j_call: TRBJ1-2
cdr3_aa: CASSFTGGNYGYTF
cdr3_nt: TGTGCCAGCAGTTTCACAGGGGGTAACTATGGCTACACCTTC

v_call: TRBV28
d_call: NA
clone_size: once
j_call: TRBJ1-6
cdr3_aa: CASVRGGVEDNSPLHF
cdr3_nt: TGTGCCAGCGTCCGCGGGGGGGTGGAGGATAATTCACCCCTCCACTTT

v_call: TRBV4-2
d_call: TRBD1
clone_size: NA
j_call: TRBJ2-5
cdr3_aa: CASSPRDRGLQETQYF
cdr3_nt: TGTGCCAGCAGCCCCCGGGACAGGGGGCTTCAAGAGACCCAGTACTTC

v_call: TRBV19
d_call: NA
clone_size: NA
j_call: TRBJ1-3
cdr3_aa: CASSPVVVQAPSGNTIYF
cdr3_nt: TGTGCCAGTAGTCCGGTCGTCGTACAGGCGCCGTCTGGAAACACCATATATTTT